This is a list of T cell receptor beta chains from one sample in a study of CD4 and CD8 cells across lung adenocarcinoma regions. Via MiXCR, TCRdb re-called the PCR reads, giving one row per CDR3 protein. The sample has fewer than 20,000 distinct CDR3 sequences; more than 45% are singletons. The specimen was CD8+ T cells from the center of a lung tumor. All receptors come from a female donor with lung adenocarcinoma. The CD4 and CD8 labels of this study may be unreliable. Both conserved end residues are part of each CDR3. D genes are given only for firm matches. Clone size is given for some rows only: seen once, a few or many times, or a class if the clone is expanded.

J: TRBJ2-7
size: NA
length: 13
V: TRBV6-1
D: NA
DNA: TGTGCCAGCAAGACACAGGGATTTTACGAGCAGTACTTC
CDR3: CASKTQGFYEQYF

J: TRBJ2-1
size: medium-sized
length: 15
V: TRBV6-5
D: NA
DNA: TGTGCCAGCCCAGAGGGCTCGTCATCCTACAATGAGCAGTTCTTC
CDR3: CASPEGSSSYNEQFF

J: TRBJ1-2
size: NA
length: 13
V: TRBV6-1
D: NA
DNA: TGTGCCAGCAGTGAGCGGACAAATTATGGCTACACCTTC
CDR3: CASSERTNYGYTF

J: TRBJ2-2
size: many
length: 14
V: TRBV12-3/TRBV12-4
D: NA
DNA: TGTGCCAGCAGTTTAAAGCTGAACACCGGGGAGCTGTTTTTT
CDR3: CASSLKLNTGELFF

J: TRBJ2-1
size: few
length: 16
V: TRBV25-1
D: TRBD1
DNA: TGTGCCAGCAGTGAAAGGTGGGGGACAGGGGGCGGCGAGCAGTTCTTC
CDR3: CASSERWGTGGGEQFF

J: TRBJ2-7
size: NA
length: 15
V: TRBV11-2
D: TRBD1
DNA: TGTGCCAGCAGCTTAGGGGGACAGGAGTCCTACGAGCAGTACTTC
CDR3: CASSLGGQESYEQYF

J: TRBJ2-7
size: many
length: 14
V: TRBV7-9
D: NA
DNA: TGTGCCAGCAGCTTAGACTGGAGTACACACGAGCAGTACTTC
CDR3: CASSLDWSTHEQYF

J: TRBJ2-7
size: once
length: 17
V: TRBV3-1
D: TRBD2
DNA: TGTGCCAGCAGCCTGACTAGCGGGGGAAGGTTGTCCTACGAGCAGTACTTC
CDR3: CASSLTSGGRLSYEQYF

J: TRBJ2-7
size: NA
length: 14
V: TRBV27
D: NA
DNA: TGTGCCAGCATGACCAGGGGCTCAACCTACGAGCAGTACTTC
CDR3: CASMTRGSTYEQYF

J: TRBJ2-3
size: NA
length: 16
V: TRBV6-5
D: TRBD2
DNA: TGTGCCAGCAGTTACGGGACTAGGGGCTCTAGAGATACGCAGTATTTT
CDR3: CASSYGTRGSRDTQYF

J: TRBJ2-3
size: NA
length: 15
V: TRBV6-1
D: TRBD1
DNA: TGTGCCAGCAGTGAAGCGGCAGGGGGCTTAGATACGCAGTATTTT
CDR3: CASSEAAGGLDTQYF

J: TRBJ2-4
size: NA
length: 16
V: TRBV6-1
D: NA
DNA: TGTGCCAGCAGTGAAGCGGGGGTGGGGGCCACAAATACGCAGTACTTC
CDR3: CASSEAGVGATNTQYF

J: TRBJ2-7
size: NA
length: 14
V: TRBV6-1
D: TRBD1
DNA: TGTGCCAGCAGTAAAGGACAGGGCAGCGACGAGCAGTACTTC
CDR3: CASSKGQGSDEQYF

J: TRBJ2-1
size: NA
length: 16
V: TRBV6-1
D: NA
DNA: TGTGCCAGCACTAAACGACGGGACACTTATGGGAATGAGCAGTTCTTC
CDR3: CASTKRRDTYGNEQFF

J: TRBJ2-7
size: NA
length: 16
V: TRBV7-6
D: NA
DNA: TGTGCCAGCAGCTCTCCCCGGCTGGGCGCCACAGACACGCAGTACTTC
CDR3: CASSSPRLGATDTQYF

J: TRBJ2-7
size: NA
length: 18
V: TRBV6-2/TRBV6-3
D: TRBD2
DNA: TGTGCCAGCAGTCCCCGGGGTAGCGGGGCCTCCCGTTACAATGAGCAGTACTTC
CDR3: CASSPRGSGASRYNEQYF

J: TRBJ2-5
size: few
length: 11
V: TRBV6-1
D: NA
DNA: TGTGCCAGCAGGGAAGGGGAGACCCAGTACTTC
CDR3: CASREGETQYF

J: TRBJ2-5
size: many
length: 18
V: TRBV6-1
D: NA
DNA: TGTGCCAGCGGGGGGGGGCAGGGGGCACGTCTGTGGGGCGAGACCCAGTACTTC
CDR3: CASGGGQGARLWGETQYF

J: TRBJ2-1
size: NA
length: 15
V: TRBV5-1
D: NA
DNA: TGCGCCAGCAGATTCGGTGTCAATAACTACAATGAGCAGTTCTTC
CDR3: CASRFGVNNYNEQFF

J: TRBJ2-3
size: NA
length: 16
V: TRBV6-4
D: NA
DNA: TGTCCCAGCAGCGACTCCGGGCTGTGCGGCAAAAATACGCAGTATTTC
CDR3: CPSSDSGLCGKNTQYF

J: TRBJ1-2
size: medium-sized
length: 15
V: TRBV6-1
D: TRBD1
DNA: TGTGCCAGCAGTGAAGCAAGAGGGGGCGCATATGGCTACACCTTC
CDR3: CASSEARGGAYGYTF

J: TRBJ2-1
size: many
length: 16
V: TRBV6-5
D: NA
DNA: TGTGCCAGCAGTTACTCGACCCGCGGGCGCCACAATGAGCAGTTCTTC
CDR3: CASSYSTRGRHNEQFF

J: TRBJ2-1
size: few
length: 15
V: TRBV30
D: NA
DNA: TGTGCCTGGAGCCCCAGCGGGTTGCTTCTTAGTGAGCAGTTCTTC
CDR3: CAWSPSGLLLSEQFF

J: TRBJ1-5
size: NA
length: 14
V: TRBV6-1
D: NA
DNA: TGTGCCAGCAGGGCAGGGTATAGCAATCAGCCCCAGCATTTT
CDR3: CASRAGYSNQPQHF

J: TRBJ2-1
size: NA
length: 17
V: TRBV11-2
D: TRBD2
DNA: TGTGCCAGCAGCTTAGCCCCGGGTAGCGGGAGTCAGAATGAGCAGTTCTTC
CDR3: CASSLAPGSGSQNEQFF

J: TRBJ2-3
size: many
length: 13
V: TRBV6-1
D: NA
DNA: TGTGCCAGCAGCCGGGCAGACACAGATACGCAGTATTTT
CDR3: CASSRADTDTQYF

J: TRBJ1-6
size: NA
length: 15
V: TRBV6-1
D: TRBD1
DNA: TGTGCCAGCAGCGACGCAGGGGGAAGAAATTCACCCCTCCACTTT
CDR3: CASSDAGGRNSPLHF

J: TRBJ2-7
size: NA
length: 14
V: TRBV11-3
D: NA
DNA: TGTGCCAGCAGCCCGGACAGCGGTGCCTACGAGCAGTACTTC
CDR3: CASSPDSGAYEQYF

J: TRBJ2-3
size: once
length: 17
V: TRBV11-3
D: TRBD2
DNA: TGTGCCAGCAGCGGTTCTCGACTAGCGGGAGGGCCGCATACGCAGTATTTT
CDR3: CASSGSRLAGGPHTQYF

J: TRBJ2-1
size: many
length: 11
V: TRBV10-2
D: NA
DNA: TGCGCCAGCAGCCACACCAGCGAGCAGTTCTTC
CDR3: CASSHTSEQFF

J: TRBJ1-6
size: few
length: 9
V: TRBV6-5
D: NA
DNA: TGTGCCGGTGCGCCACCCCTCCACTTT
CDR3: CAGAPPLHF

J: TRBJ2-3
size: NA
length: 14
V: TRBV7-2
D: NA
DNA: TGTGCCAGCAGCTTAGCCGGGTCCACAGATACGCAGTATTTT
CDR3: CASSLAGSTDTQYF

J: TRBJ2-7
size: many
length: 13
V: TRBV10-2
D: TRBD1
DNA: TGCGCCAGCAGTGAGGGGACAGCCTACGAGCAGTACTTC
CDR3: CASSEGTAYEQYF

J: TRBJ1-2
size: NA
length: 15
V: TRBV12-3/TRBV12-4
D: TRBD1
DNA: TGTGCCAGCAGTCCGCAACAGGGGGCGGGCTATGGCTACACCTTC
CDR3: CASSPQQGAGYGYTF

J: TRBJ1-1
size: few
length: 14
V: TRBV5-1
D: TRBD1
DNA: TGCGCCAGCAGCCCCGGGACAGGGAGGACTGAAGCTTTCTTT
CDR3: CASSPGTGRTEAFF

J: TRBJ2-5
size: NA
length: 18
V: TRBV28
D: TRBD2
DNA: TGTGCCAGCAGTTTAAGGGCTAGCGGGGGGTCGGCCCAAGAGACCCAGTACTTC
CDR3: CASSLRASGGSAQETQYF

J: TRBJ2-1
size: NA
length: 16
V: TRBV7-3
D: TRBD2
DNA: TGTGCCAGCACCGGGATCGGGACTAGCGTTTCGTATGAGCAGTTCTTC
CDR3: CASTGIGTSVSYEQFF

J: TRBJ2-3
size: few
length: 14
V: TRBV7-2
D: NA
DNA: TGTGCCAGCAGCTTAGGACAGTACACAGATACGCAGTATTTT
CDR3: CASSLGQYTDTQYF

J: TRBJ1-2
size: NA
length: 12
V: TRBV5-1
D: TRBD1
DNA: TGCGCCAGCAGCACGACAGGGGACGGCTACACCTTC
CDR3: CASSTTGDGYTF

J: TRBJ2-3
size: NA
length: 12
V: TRBV7-9
D: NA
DNA: TGTGCCAGCAGCCAAATCAGAGATACGCAGTATTTT
CDR3: CASSQIRDTQYF

J: TRBJ1-4
size: NA
length: 13
V: TRBV29-1
D: TRBD1
DNA: TGCAGCGTTGAACGACAGGGAAGTGAAAAACTGTTTTTT
CDR3: CSVERQGSEKLFF

J: TRBJ2-3
size: NA
length: 17
V: TRBV4-1
D: TRBD2
DNA: TGCGCCAGCAGCCAAGACGAGACTAGCGGGAGGTTGGATACGCAGTATTTT
CDR3: CASSQDETSGRLDTQYF

J: TRBJ1-5
size: few
length: 14
V: TRBV6-1
D: TRBD1
DNA: TGTGCCAGCAGTAAGCCAGGGGGGGGGCAGCCCCAGCATTTT
CDR3: CASSKPGGGQPQHF

J: TRBJ1-4
size: NA
length: 13
V: TRBV6-5
D: NA
DNA: TGTGCCAGCAGTTCCAGGAGTGGAGAAAAACTGTTTTTT
CDR3: CASSSRSGEKLFF

J: TRBJ2-1
size: NA
length: 12
V: TRBV10-1
D: NA
DNA: TGCGCCAGCAGCCTCGGTGGTGGAGAGCAGTTCTTC
CDR3: CASSLGGGEQFF

J: TRBJ2-1
size: large
length: 21
V: TRBV6-5
D: TRBD2
DNA: TGTGCCAGCAGTTACGCCTCCCCCGGGGGGAGGCTAGCGGGAGGCAGGGATGAGCAGTTCTTC
CDR3: CASSYASPGGRLAGGRDEQFF

J: TRBJ1-1
size: few
length: 14
V: TRBV6-1
D: TRBD1
DNA: TGTGCCAGCAAAACGACAGGGGGTAGCACTGAAGCTTTCTTT
CDR3: CASKTTGGSTEAFF

J: TRBJ2-5
size: medium-sized
length: 14
V: TRBV6-5
D: NA
DNA: TGTGCCAGCAGTCTACAGCCTGGCGGAGAGACCCAGTACTTC
CDR3: CASSLQPGGETQYF

J: TRBJ2-7
size: many
length: 14
V: TRBV6-1
D: TRBD1
DNA: TGTGCCAGCAGTGACGGGACAGGGGCCTACGAGCAGTACTTC
CDR3: CASSDGTGAYEQYF

J: TRBJ2-4
size: NA
length: 17
V: TRBV6-1
D: NA
DNA: TGTGCCAGCAGGGCCTACTCCGGACTCGAGGCCAAAAACATTCAGTACTTC
CDR3: CASRAYSGLEAKNIQYF

J: TRBJ2-2
size: NA
length: 14
V: TRBV11-2
D: NA
DNA: TGTGCCAGCAGCGAAACTCGGGTTACCGGTAAGCAGTTTTTT
CDR3: CASSETRVTGKQFF

J: TRBJ2-2
size: NA
length: 14
V: TRBV4-3
D: NA
DNA: TGCGCCAGCAGCCGGGGCAGGGGTATCGAGGAGCTGTTTTTT
CDR3: CASSRGRGIEELFF

J: TRBJ2-3
size: many
length: 17
V: TRBV7-6
D: TRBD2
DNA: TGTGCCAGCAGCTTAGTATCGAGCGGGGGGTCGTTGGATACGCAGTATTTT
CDR3: CASSLVSSGGSLDTQYF

J: TRBJ2-3
size: NA
length: 15
V: TRBV25-1
D: NA
DNA: TGTGCCAGCAGTGACCAGGGATCGGTGACAGATACGCAGTATTTT
CDR3: CASSDQGSVTDTQYF

J: TRBJ2-3
size: NA
length: 14
V: TRBV6-1
D: NA
DNA: TGTGCCAGCACCCGTAGCGGTGACCAAGAGACGCAGTATTTT
CDR3: CASTRSGDQETQYF

J: TRBJ2-2
size: many
length: 18
V: TRBV6-1
D: NA
DNA: TGTGCCAGCAGAACGGTACGGTCTGGACGGAAGAACACCGGGGAGCTGTTTTTT
CDR3: CASRTVRSGRKNTGELFF

J: TRBJ2-2
size: NA
length: 13
V: TRBV10-3
D: TRBD2
DNA: TGTGCCATCAAGCCAGCGGGAGGCGGGGAGCTGTTTTTT
CDR3: CAIKPAGGGELFF

J: TRBJ2-7
size: many
length: 15
V: TRBV7-8
D: TRBD2
DNA: TGTGCCAGCAGCTTGAGACTAGCGGAGACTTACGAGCAGTACTTC
CDR3: CASSLRLAETYEQYF